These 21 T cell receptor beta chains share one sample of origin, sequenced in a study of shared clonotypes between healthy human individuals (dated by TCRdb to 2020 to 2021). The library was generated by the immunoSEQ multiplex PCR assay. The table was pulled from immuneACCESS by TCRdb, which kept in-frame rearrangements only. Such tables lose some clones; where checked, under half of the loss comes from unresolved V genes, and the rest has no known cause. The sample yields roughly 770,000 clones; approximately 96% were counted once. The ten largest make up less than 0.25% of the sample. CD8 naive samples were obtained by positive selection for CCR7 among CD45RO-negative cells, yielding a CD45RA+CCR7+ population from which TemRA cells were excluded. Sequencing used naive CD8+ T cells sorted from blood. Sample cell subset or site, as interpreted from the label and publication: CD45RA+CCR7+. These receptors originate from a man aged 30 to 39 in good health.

CDR3 in amino acids: CSVEVGTKNIQYF. The CDR3 nucleotides are TGCAGCGTTGAAGTGGGTACCAAAAACATTCAGTACTTC. The V and J genes are TRBV29-1 and TRBJ2-4; D remains unclear. Germline CDR1 is SQVTM and CDR2 is ANQGSEA. This CDR3 contains 13 residues. Between the trimmed V and J ends, which lost 1 base and 2 bases, there was a span of 6 bases.

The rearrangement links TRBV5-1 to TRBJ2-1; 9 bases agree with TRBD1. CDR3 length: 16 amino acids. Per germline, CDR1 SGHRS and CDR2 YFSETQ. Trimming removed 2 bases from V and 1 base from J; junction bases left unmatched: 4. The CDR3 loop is CASSFNRGLSYNEQFF. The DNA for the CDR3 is TGCGCCAGCAGCTTTAACAGGGGGCTATCCTACAATGAGCAGTTCTTC.

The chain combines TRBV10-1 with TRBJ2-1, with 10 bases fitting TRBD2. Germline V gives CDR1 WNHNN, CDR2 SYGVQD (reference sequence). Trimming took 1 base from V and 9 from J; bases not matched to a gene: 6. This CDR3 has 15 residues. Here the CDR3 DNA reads TGCGCCAGCAGTGAGTGGCTAGCGGGAGACGGTGAGCAGTTCTTC. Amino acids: CASSEWLAGDGEQFF.

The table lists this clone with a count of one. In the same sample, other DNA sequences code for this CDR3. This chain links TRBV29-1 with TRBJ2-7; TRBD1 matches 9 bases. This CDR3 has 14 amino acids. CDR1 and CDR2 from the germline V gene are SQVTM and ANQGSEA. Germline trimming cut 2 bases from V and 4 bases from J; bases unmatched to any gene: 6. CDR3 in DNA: TGCAGCGTTGAAACCCCGGGACAGGGTTACGAGCAGTACTTC. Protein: CSVETPGQGYEQYF.

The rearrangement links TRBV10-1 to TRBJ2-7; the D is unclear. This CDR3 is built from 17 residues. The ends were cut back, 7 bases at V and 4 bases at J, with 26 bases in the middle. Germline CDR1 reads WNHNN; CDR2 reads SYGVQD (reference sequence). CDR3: CASTLLTYRPIQYEQYF. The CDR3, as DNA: TGCGCCAGCACCCTCCTAACCTACCGACCGATACAGTACGAGCAGTACTTC.

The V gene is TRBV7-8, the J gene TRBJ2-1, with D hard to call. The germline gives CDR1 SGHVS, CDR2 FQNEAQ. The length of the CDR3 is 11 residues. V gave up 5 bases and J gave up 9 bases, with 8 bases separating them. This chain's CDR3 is CASSGSIEQFF. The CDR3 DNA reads TGTGCCAGCAGCGGCTCGATTGAGCAGTTCTTC.

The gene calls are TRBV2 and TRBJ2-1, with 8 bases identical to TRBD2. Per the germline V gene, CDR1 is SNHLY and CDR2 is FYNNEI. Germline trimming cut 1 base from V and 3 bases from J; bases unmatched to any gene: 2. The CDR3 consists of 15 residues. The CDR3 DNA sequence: TGTGCCAGCAGTGAAGGAGCGGGAGACTACAATGAGCAGTTCTTC. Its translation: CASSEGAGDYNEQFF.

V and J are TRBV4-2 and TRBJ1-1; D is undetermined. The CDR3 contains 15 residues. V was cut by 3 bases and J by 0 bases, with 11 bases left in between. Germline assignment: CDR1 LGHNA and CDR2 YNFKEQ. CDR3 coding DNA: TGTGCCAGCAGCCAGGAACCAGGCCTGAACACTGAAGCTTTCTTT. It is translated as CASSQEPGLNTEAFF.

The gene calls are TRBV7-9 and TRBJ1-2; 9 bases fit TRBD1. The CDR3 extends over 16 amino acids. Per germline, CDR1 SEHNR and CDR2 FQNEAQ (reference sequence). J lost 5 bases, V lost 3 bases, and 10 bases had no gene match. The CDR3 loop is CASSLDTGGARYGYTF. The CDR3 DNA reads TGTGCCAGCAGCTTGGATACAGGGGGCGCTCGTTATGGCTACACCTTC.

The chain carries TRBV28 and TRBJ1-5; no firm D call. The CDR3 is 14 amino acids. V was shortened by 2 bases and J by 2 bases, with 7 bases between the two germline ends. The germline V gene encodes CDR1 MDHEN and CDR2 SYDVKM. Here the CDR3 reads CASSLGWGNQPQHF. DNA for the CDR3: TGTGCCAGCAGTTTAGGGTGGGGCAATCAGCCCCAGCATTTT.

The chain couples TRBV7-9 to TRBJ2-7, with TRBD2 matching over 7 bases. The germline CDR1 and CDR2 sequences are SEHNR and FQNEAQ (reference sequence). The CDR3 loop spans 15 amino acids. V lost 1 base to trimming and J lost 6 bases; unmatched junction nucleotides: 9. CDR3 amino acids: CASSLVAGGESEQYF. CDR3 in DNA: TGTGCCAGCAGCTTAGTCGCTGGGGGGGAGTCCGAGCAGTACTTC.

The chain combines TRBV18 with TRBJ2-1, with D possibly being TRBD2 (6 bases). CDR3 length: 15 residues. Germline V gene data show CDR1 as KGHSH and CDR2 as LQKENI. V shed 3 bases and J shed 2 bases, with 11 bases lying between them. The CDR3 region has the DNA TGTGCCAGCTCACCCGGGAGTTCCCCCTACAATGAGCAGTTCTTC. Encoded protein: CASSPGSSPYNEQFF.

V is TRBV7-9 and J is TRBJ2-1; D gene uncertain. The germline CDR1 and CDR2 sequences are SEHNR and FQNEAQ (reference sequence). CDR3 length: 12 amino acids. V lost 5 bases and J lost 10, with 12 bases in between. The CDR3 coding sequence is TGTGCCAGCAGCCCAGAGCGATTCGAGCAGTTCTTC. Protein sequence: CASSPERFEQFF.

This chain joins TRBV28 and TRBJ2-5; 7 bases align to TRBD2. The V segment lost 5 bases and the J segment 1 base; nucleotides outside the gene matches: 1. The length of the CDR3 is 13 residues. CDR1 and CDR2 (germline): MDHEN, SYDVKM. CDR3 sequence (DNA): TGTGCCAGCAGTGGGAGGGGCCAAGAGACCCAGTACTTC. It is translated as CASSGRGQETQYF.

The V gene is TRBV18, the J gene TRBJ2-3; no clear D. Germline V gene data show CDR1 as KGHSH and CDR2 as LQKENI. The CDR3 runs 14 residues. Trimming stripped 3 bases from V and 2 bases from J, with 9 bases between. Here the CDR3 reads CASSPRTDTDTQYF. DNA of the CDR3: TGTGCCAGCTCACCTCGGACCGACACAGATACGCAGTATTTT.

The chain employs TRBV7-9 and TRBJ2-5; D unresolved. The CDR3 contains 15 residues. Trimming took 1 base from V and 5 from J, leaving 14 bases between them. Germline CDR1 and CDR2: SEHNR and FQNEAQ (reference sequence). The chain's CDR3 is CASSLGDRADETQYF. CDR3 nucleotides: TGTGCCAGCAGCTTAGGCGACCGAGCAGATGAGACCCAGTACTTC.

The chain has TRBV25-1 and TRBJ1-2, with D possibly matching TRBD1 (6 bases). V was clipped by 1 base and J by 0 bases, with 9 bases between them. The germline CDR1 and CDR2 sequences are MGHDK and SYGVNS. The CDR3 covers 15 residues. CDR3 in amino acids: CASSESQGTNYGYTF. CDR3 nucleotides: TGTGCCAGCAGTGAATCCCAGGGGACTAACTATGGCTACACCTTC.

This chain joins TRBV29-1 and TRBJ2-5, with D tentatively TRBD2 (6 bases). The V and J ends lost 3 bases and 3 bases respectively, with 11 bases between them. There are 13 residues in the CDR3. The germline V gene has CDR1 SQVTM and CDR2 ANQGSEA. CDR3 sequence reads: CSVEGGEEETQYF. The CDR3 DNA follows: TGCAGCGTTGAGGGGGGAGAGGAAGAGACCCAGTACTTC. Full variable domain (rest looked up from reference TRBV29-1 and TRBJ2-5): SAVISQKPSRDICQRGTSLTIQCQVDSQVTMMFWYRQQPGQSLTLIATANQGSEATYESGFVIDKFPISRPNLTFSTLTVSNMSPEDSSIYLCSVEGGEEETQYFGPGTRLLVL.

The CDR3 is CASSLVQGSSYNEQFF. The CDR3 region has the DNA TGTGCCAGCAGCTTAGTCCAGGGAAGCTCCTACAATGAGCAGTTCTTC. V usage is TRBV11-2 and J usage is TRBJ2-1, with TRBD1 as a possible D gene (5 bases). The CDR3 runs 16 residues. V was cut by 1 base and J by 0 bases, with 10 bases left in between. The germline V gene has CDR1 SGHAT and CDR2 FQNNGV.

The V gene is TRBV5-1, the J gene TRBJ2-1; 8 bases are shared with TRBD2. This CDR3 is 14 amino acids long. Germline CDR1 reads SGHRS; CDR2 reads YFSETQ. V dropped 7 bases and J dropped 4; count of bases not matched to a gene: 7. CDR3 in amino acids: CASATAGAYNEQFF. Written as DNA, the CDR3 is TGCGCCAGCGCGACAGCGGGAGCATACAATGAGCAGTTCTTC.

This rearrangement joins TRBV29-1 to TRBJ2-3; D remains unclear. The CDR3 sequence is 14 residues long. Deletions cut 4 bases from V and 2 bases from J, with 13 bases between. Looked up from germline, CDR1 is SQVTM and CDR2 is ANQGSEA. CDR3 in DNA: TGCAGCGTTGTCGTAACAAGCTACACAGATACGCAGTATTTT. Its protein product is CSVVVTSYTDTQYF.